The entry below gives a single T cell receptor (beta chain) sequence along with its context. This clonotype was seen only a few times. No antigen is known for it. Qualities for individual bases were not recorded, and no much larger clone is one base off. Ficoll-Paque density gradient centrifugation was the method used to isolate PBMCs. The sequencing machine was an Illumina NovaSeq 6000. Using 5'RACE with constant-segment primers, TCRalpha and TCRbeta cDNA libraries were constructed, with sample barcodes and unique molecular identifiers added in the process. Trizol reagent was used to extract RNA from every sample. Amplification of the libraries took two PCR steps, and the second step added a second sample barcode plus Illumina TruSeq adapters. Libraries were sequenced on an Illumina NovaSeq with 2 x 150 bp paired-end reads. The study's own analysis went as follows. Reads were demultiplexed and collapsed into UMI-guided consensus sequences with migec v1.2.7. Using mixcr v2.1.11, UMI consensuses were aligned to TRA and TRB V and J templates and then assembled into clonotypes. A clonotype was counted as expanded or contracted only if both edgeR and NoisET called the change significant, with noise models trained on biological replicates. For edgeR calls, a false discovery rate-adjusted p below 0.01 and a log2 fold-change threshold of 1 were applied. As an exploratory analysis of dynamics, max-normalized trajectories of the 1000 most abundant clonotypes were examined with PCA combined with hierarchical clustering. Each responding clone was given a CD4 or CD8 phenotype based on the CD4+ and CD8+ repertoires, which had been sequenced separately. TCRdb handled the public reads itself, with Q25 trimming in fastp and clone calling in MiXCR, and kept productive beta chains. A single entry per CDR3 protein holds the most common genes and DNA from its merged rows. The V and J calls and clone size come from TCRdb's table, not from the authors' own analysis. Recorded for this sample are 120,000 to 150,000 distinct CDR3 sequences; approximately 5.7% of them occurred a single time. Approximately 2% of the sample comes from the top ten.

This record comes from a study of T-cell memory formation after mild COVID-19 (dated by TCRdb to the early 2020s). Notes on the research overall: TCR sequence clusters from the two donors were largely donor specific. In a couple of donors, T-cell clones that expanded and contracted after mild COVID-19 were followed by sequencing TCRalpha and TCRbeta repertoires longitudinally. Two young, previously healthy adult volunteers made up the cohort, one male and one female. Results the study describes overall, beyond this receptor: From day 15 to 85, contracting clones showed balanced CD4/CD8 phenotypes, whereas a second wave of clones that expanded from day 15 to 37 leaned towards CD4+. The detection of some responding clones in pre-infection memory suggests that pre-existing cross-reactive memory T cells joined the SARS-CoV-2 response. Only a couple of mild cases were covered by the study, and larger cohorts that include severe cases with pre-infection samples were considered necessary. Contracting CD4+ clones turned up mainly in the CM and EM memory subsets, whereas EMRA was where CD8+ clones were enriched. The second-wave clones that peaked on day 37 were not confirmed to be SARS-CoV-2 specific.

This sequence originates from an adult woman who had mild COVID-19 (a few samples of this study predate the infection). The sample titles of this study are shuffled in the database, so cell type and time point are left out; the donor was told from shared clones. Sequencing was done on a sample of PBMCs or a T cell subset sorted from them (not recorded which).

The nucleotide sequence reads as follows: TGTGCCAGCAGCCTAAACGCAGGACCCAATCAGCCCCAGCATTTT. This gives the protein CASSLNAGPNQPQHF. The V and J genes are TRBV7-2 and TRBJ1-5, with the identity of the D gene unclear. Looking up the germline V gene yields CDR1 SGHTA and CDR2 FQGNSA. V sheds 5 bases and J sheds 3 bases, leaving 14 bases between their ends. The CDR3 numbers 15 residues from cysteine through phenylalanine. The kept DNA is CDR3 alone, 45 bases in frame from the first base.